This is a list of T cell receptor beta chains from one sample in a study of glioma-infiltrating T cells after dendritic cell vaccination. The table came from immunoSEQ multiplex PCR; TCRdb's copy has only in-frame clones and leaves some out. In the table there are 70,000 to 95,000 clones, around 86% of which are singletons. This specimen was blood, taken after dendritic cell vaccination. All receptors derive from a human donor with glioblastoma. Each CDR3 is given with its conserved first and last residue. The order of the fields is J gene, V gene, clone size, D gene, CDR3 DNA, CDR3 protein. The D gene is left open where the match is weak. Size is stated for part of the rows, as once, few or many counts, or as a class when the clone is expanded.

>TRBJ2-3|TRBV27|NA|TRBD2
TGTGCCAGCTCCAAGGTGGGAGGGAACACAGATACGCAGTATTTT
CASSKVGGNTDTQYF
>TRBJ2-7|TRBV4-3|NA|NA
TGCGCCAGCAGCCAAGTCCGGGAGAGTCCCTACGAGCAGTACTTC
CASSQVRESPYEQYF
>TRBJ2-1|TRBV7-3|few|NA
TGTGCCAGCAGCTTAGAGGGCAATGAGCAGTTCTTC
CASSLEGNEQFF
>TRBJ1-2|TRBV6-1|NA|TRBD1
TGTGCCAGCAGTGAACCCAGGGGGGATGGCTACACCTTC
CASSEPRGDGYTF
>TRBJ2-5|TRBV12-2|NA|NA
TGTGCAAGTCGCCGACCCCGACAGTCCTCACAAGAGACCCAGTACTTC
CASRRPRQSSQETQYF
>TRBJ2-7|TRBV5-4|NA|TRBD2
TGTGCCAGCAGCCCTAGCGGGGGGGAAAGCTCCTACGAGCAGTACTTC
CASSPSGGESSYEQYF
>TRBJ1-5|TRBV2|NA|TRBD1
TGTGCCAGCAACCCGACAGGGGACCAGCCCCAGCATTTT
CASNPTGDQPQHF
>TRBJ2-7|TRBV4-3|NA|NA
TGCGCCAGCAGCCATACCCCCCGAGGGATTGACGAGCAGTACTTC
CASSHTPRGIDEQYF
>TRBJ2-3|TRBV27|NA|TRBD2
TGTGCCAGCAGATTCTTCCCGGGGAGGGGCACAGATACGCAGTATTTT
CASRFFPGRGTDTQYF
>TRBJ2-7|TRBV19|NA|TRBD2
TGTGCCAGTAGTAACCGGGACTACCCCTACGAGCAGTACTTC
CASSNRDYPYEQYF
>TRBJ1-5|TRBV5-6|NA|NA
TGTGCCAGCAGCTTTTGGGGAGGAGTAGCCCAGCATTTT
CASSFWGGVAQHF
>TRBJ2-7|TRBV11-2|NA|TRBD2
TGTGCCAGCAGCTCCATCGGGACTAGCGGCTTC
CASSSIGTSGF
>TRBJ2-2|TRBV29-1|few|NA
TGCAGCGTGGAGCCCGGGGAGCGGCCCGGGGAGCTGTTTTTT
CSVEPGERPGELFF
>TRBJ1-5|TRBV6-1|NA|NA
TGTGCCAGCAGTGATTTCGCAGAAGGCAATCAGCCCCAGCATTTT
CASSDFAEGNQPQHF
>TRBJ1-2|TRBV5-1|NA|NA
TGCGCCAGCAGCTTGGCCGTCGCGGGGGCGCGGGGCTACACCTTC
CASSLAVAGARGYTF
>TRBJ1-2|TRBV14|NA|NA
TGTGCCAGCAGCCCGAGTGGCGTGGAGCCTACTGGCTACACCTTC
CASSPSGVEPTGYTF
>TRBJ2-3|TRBV6-5|NA|TRBD2
TGTGCCAGCAGTTCTCCTAGCGGGAGGTTGGATACGCAGTATTTT
CASSSPSGRLDTQYF
>TRBJ1-1|TRBV5-6|NA|NA
TGTGCCAGCAGCTATGTGACGGGGAACACTGAAGCTTTCTTT
CASSYVTGNTEAFF
>TRBJ2-7|TRBV5-4|NA|TRBD2
TGTGCCAGCAGCTTAGGGACTAGCGGGAGGGCCCACGAGCAGTACTTC
CASSLGTSGRAHEQYF
>TRBJ2-5|TRBV6-4|NA|TRBD2
TGTGCCAGCAGTGACTCCGGGACTAGAATCGAGACCCAGTACTTC
CASSDSGTRIETQYF
>TRBJ1-2|TRBV5-1|NA|NA
TGCGCCAGCAGCGGCACGAACATTAACTATGGCTACACCTTC
CASSGTNINYGYTF
>TRBJ2-1|TRBV25-1|few|TRBD2
TGTGCCAGCGTGATGACCGGGACTAGGAATGAGCAGTTCTTC
CASVMTGTRNEQFF
>TRBJ2-3|TRBV19|NA|NA
TGTGCCAGTAGTATAGGACTAGGCGGGACAGATACGCAGTATTTT
CASSIGLGGTDTQYF
>TRBJ2-7|TRBV15|NA|NA
TGTGCCACCAGCAGAGGGGGGCTTAGCTCCTACGAGCAGTACTTC
CATSRGGLSSYEQYF